A selection of T cell receptor beta chains follows, all from one sample in a study of blood T cell repertoires in COVID-19. Using immunoSEQ multiplex PCR, the repertoire was profiled, and TCRdb retains in-frame clones only, with some absent. This sample carries about 16,000 clones, approximately 91% of them seen once, and the ten largest clones take roughly 26%. The sequencing input was peripheral blood. The receptors come from a man aged 55 to 70 with acute or convalescent COVID-19. Each CDR3 is given with its conserved first and last residue. The D gene is left open where the match is weak. Clone size is stated in some rows and not others, as once, few, many or a class when expanded.

d_call clone_size j_call v_call cdr3_aa cdr3_nt
TRBD2 - TRBJ2-1 TRBV2 CASSKEAGGPYNEQFF TGTGCCAGCAGCAAAGAGGCGGGGGGGCCCTACAATGAGCAGTTCTTC
TRBD2 - TRBJ2-5 TRBV4-1 CASSLAQTGRGETQYF TGCGCCAGCAGCCTCGCCCAGACCGGGAGGGGAGAGACCCAGTACTTC
- - TRBJ1-1 TRBV5-1 CASTQGGGGSTEAFF TGCGCCAGCACCCAGGGCGGGGGAGGGTCCACTGAAGCTTTCTTT
- - TRBJ1-6 TRBV25-1 CASSVNSGTTSPVSPLHF TGTGCCAGCAGTGTCAACTCTGGGACAACTTCACCCGTTTCACCCCTCCACTTT
TRBD2 - TRBJ2-1 TRBV30 CAWSLGTSANNEQFF TGTGCCTGGAGCTTGGGGACTAGCGCCAACAATGAGCAGTTCTTC
- - TRBJ2-2 TRBV6-6 CASSWRSNTGELFF TGTGCCAGCAGTTGGAGATCGAACACCGGGGAGCTGTTTTTT
- few TRBJ1-1 TRBV6-5 CASKLPGYTEAFF TGTGCCAGCAAACTACCTGGGTACACTGAAGCTTTCTTT
- - TRBJ1-5 TRBV7-2 CASSLGDYSNQPQHF TGTGCCAGCAGCTTGGGGGACTATAGCAATCAGCCCCAGCATTTT
- - TRBJ2-2 TRBV7-3 CASSLTSNTGELFF TGTGCCAGCAGCTTAACCAGTAACACCGGGGAGCTGTTTTTT
- - TRBJ2-1 TRBV11-3 CASSPSPSGSEQFF TGTGCCAGCAGCCCATCCCCCTCGGGGTCTGAGCAGTTCTTC
- - TRBJ1-6 TRBV6-1 CASSDRMENSPLHF TGTGCCAGCAGTGATCGGATGGAGAATTCACCCCTCCACTTT
TRBD2 - TRBJ2-1 TRBV27 CASSFSGSYNEQFF TGTGCCAGCAGTTTTAGCGGGAGCTACAATGAGCAGTTCTTC
- - TRBJ2-2 TRBV18 CASSRKWGDTGELFF TGTGCCAGCTCACGAAAATGGGGGGACACCGGGGAGCTGTTTTTT
TRBD1 few TRBJ2-7 TRBV7-9 CASSSTGTGSYEQYF TGTGCCAGCAGCTCGACCGGGACAGGGTCCTACGAGCAGTACTTC
TRBD2 - TRBJ2-1 TRBV30 CAWSEGTSGKYNEQFF TGTGCCTGGAGCGAAGGGACTAGCGGGAAATACAATGAGCAGTTCTTC
- - TRBJ1-1 TRBV6-6 CASRSLEAAFF TGTGCCAGCAGGTCCTTAGAGGCAGCTTTCTTT
- - TRBJ1-1 TRBV5-1 CASSLEIRSTEAFF TGCGCCAGCAGCTTGGAAATACGGAGCACTGAAGCTTTCTTT
- - TRBJ2-1 TRBV11-2 CASSRTVNEQFF TGTGCCAGCAGCAGGACTGTCAATGAGCAGTTCTTC
- - TRBJ2-1 TRBV24-1 CATSDRQQYSSYNEQFF TGTGCCACCAGTGACCGCCAACAGTACAGCTCCTACAATGAGCAGTTCTTC
TRBD2 - TRBJ2-1 TRBV24-1 CATSDTGLAVSYNEQFF TGTGCCACCAGTGATACCGGACTAGCGGTATCCTACAATGAGCAGTTCTTC
TRBD1 - TRBJ1-1 TRBV6-1 CASSETGTRTEAFF TGTGCCAGCAGCGAGACAGGGACGAGGACTGAAGCTTTCTTT
TRBD1 - TRBJ2-3 TRBV6-4 CASSEGLGQGGDTQYF TGTGCCAGCAGTGAGGGATTAGGACAGGGTGGAGATACGCAGTATTTT
- - TRBJ2-7 TRBV10-1 CASSEGVGAYEQYF TGCGCCAGCAGTGAGGGCGTCGGGGCCTACGAGCAGTACTTC
- - TRBJ1-1 TRBV4-2 CASSQMRGGLWTEAFF TGTGCCAGCAGCCAAATGCGTGGAGGTTTGTGGACTGAAGCTTTCTTT
- - TRBJ2-7 TRBV5-1 CASQPPGRVGEQYF TGCGCCAGTCAACCACCGGGCAGGGTGGGAGAGCAGTACTTC
- once TRBJ2-7 TRBV6-4 CASSDGTGSSYEQYF TGTGCCAGCAGTGACGGAACGGGGAGCTCCTACGAGCAGTACTTC
- - TRBJ1-1 TRBV5-1 CASSLDRVMNTEAFF TGCGCCAGCAGCTTGGACAGGGTAATGAACACTGAAGCTTTCTTT
- - TRBJ1-3 TRBV28 CASRRFELSGNTIYF TGTGCCAGCAGGCGATTCGAACTCTCTGGAAACACCATATATTTT
TRBD2 - TRBJ2-1 TRBV12-3/TRBV12-4 CASSLRGGNEQFF TGTGCCAGCAGTTTACGGGGGGGCAATGAGCAGTTCTTC
- - TRBJ1-6 TRBV9 CASSSGGASYNSPLHF TGTGCCAGCTCCTCTGGGGGGGCGAGCTATAATTCACCCCTCCACTTT
- - TRBJ2-1 TRBV19 CATYGSYNEQFF TGTGCCACATACGGCTCCTACAATGAGCAGTTCTTC
TRBD2 - TRBJ2-5 TRBV30 CARGEGGKTQYF TGTGCCCGAGGGGAGGGCGGGAAGACCCAGTACTTC
- few TRBJ1-6 TRBV2 CASSRRVVGSPLHF TGTGCCAGCAGTCGCAGGGTAGTGGGTTCACCCCTCCACTTT
TRBD2 - TRBJ2-3 TRBV18 CASSGLTSGVISTDTQYF TGTGCCAGCTCGGGGCTGACTAGCGGGGTCATAAGCACAGATACGCAGTATTTT
TRBD2 - TRBJ2-7 TRBV27 CASSPSGAYYEQYF TGTGCCAGCAGCCCGAGCGGGGCTTACTACGAGCAGTACTTC
TRBD1 few TRBJ1-1 TRBV5-1 CASSLFDRATEAFF TGCGCCAGCAGCTTGTTCGACAGGGCCACTGAAGCTTTCTTT
TRBD2 - TRBJ2-3 TRBV4-2 CASSQGAGAPDTQYF TGTGCCAGCAGTCAAGGGGCGGGAGCCCCAGATACGCAGTATTTT
- once TRBJ2-3 TRBV5-1 CASSLNTGSTDTQYF TGCGCCAGCAGCTTGAATACAGGGAGCACAGATACGCAGTATTTT
TRBD1 - TRBJ2-7 TRBV11-2 CASSWGTGISYEQYF TGTGCCAGCAGCTGGGGGACAGGGATCTCCTACGAGCAGTACTTC
TRBD2 few TRBJ2-7 TRBV30 CAWSLQREPYEQYF TGTGCCTGGAGCCTCCAGCGGGAGCCCTACGAGCAGTACTTC
- - TRBJ1-5 TRBV19 CASSITGSNQPQHF TGTGCCAGTAGTATTACAGGGAGCAATCAGCCCCAGCATTTT
- - TRBJ2-1 TRBV19 CASSRRTYNEQFF TGTGCCAGTAGTAGGCGGACTTACAATGAGCAGTTCTTC
- - TRBJ1-2 TRBV5-4 CASSDSPGLYGYTF TGTGCCAGCAGCGACAGCCCCGGGCTCTATGGCTACACCTTC
- - TRBJ1-5 TRBV19 CASSMWGGGQPQHF TGTGCCAGTAGTATGTGGGGAGGGGGTCAGCCCCAGCATTTT